This is a list of T cell receptor beta chains from one sample in a study of beta chain features in type 1 diabetes. Generated by immunoSEQ multiplex PCR, the TCRdb table keeps only in-frame clones and is missing some. The sample contains under 900,000 clones, about 17% of which appear only once. The sample consisted of naive CD4+ T cells from blood. Receptors were obtained from a woman in her late teens or twenties in good health. The CDR3 runs from the conserved cysteine through the conserved F or W. A D gene is named only where the DNA matches it firmly. Only some rows state a clone size, as once, few, many or a class for expanded clones.

cdr3_aa	cdr3_nt	clone_size	j_call	d_call	v_call
CASSNRTGGNEKLFF	TGTGCCAGCAGTAACCGGACAGGGGGAAATGAAAAACTGTTTTTT	few	TRBJ1-4	TRBD1	TRBV7-9
CASSLLGLAPGELFF	TGTGCCAGCAGTCTCCTGGGACTAGCTCCCGGGGAGCTGTTTTTT	few	TRBJ2-2	TRBD2	TRBV6-1
CASSLAGGLTEAFF	TGTGCCAGCAGCTTAGCCGGAGGTTTGACTGAAGCTTTCTTT	-	TRBJ1-1	-	TRBV7-9
CASSLTGSSYEQYF	TGTGCCAGCAGCTTGACTGGTAGCTCCTACGAGCAGTACTTC	few	TRBJ2-7	-	TRBV7-2
CASSLAGDNEQFF	TGTGCCAGCAGCTTAGCGGGAGACAATGAGCAGTTCTTC	-	TRBJ2-1	-	TRBV7-9
CASSLGVRYEQYF	TGTGCCAGCAGCTTGGGGGTCCGCTACGAGCAGTACTTC	-	TRBJ2-7	-	TRBV5-6
CASSDSVGTGGHAFF	TGTGCCAGCAGTGATTCGGTAGGGACAGGGGGGCACGCTTTCTTT	few	TRBJ1-1	TRBD1	TRBV2
CASSLSLARWETQYF	TGTGCCAGCAGCTTATCCCTAGCGCGATGGGAGACCCAGTACTTC	-	TRBJ2-5	-	TRBV11-2
CASSLPGDTEAFF	TGTGCCAGCAGTTTGCCGGGGGACACTGAAGCTTTCTTT	few	TRBJ1-1	-	TRBV28
CATSRVQGVGTQYF	TGTGCCACCAGCAGAGTTCAGGGCGTCGGGACCCAGTACTTC	few	TRBJ2-5	-	TRBV15
CASSRDSVKQFF	TGTGCCAGCAGTAGGGACTCGGTGAAGCAGTTCTTC	few	TRBJ2-1	-	TRBV6-5
CATPKRGGYTEAFF	TGCGCCACCCCCAAACGGGGAGGGTACACTGAAGCTTTCTTT	few	TRBJ1-1	-	TRBV10-2
CASSLGWETQYF	TGTGCCAGCAGCTTAGGTTGGGAGACCCAGTACTTC	few	TRBJ2-5	-	TRBV11-1
CASSPRDIHTGELFF	TGTGCCAGCAGCCCCCGGGACATTCACACCGGGGAGCTGTTTTTT	-	TRBJ2-2	-	TRBV7-6
CASSLYPDSVEQYF	TGTGCCAGCAGCTTATATCCGGATTCGGTTGAGCAGTACTTC	few	TRBJ2-7	-	TRBV7-6
CASSLKGRRAETQYF	TGTGCCAGCAGTTTAAAGGGACGAAGAGCGGAGACCCAGTACTTC	-	TRBJ2-5	-	TRBV27
CASSPRDSLTDTQYF	TGTGCCAGCAGCCCGAGGGACAGTCTCACAGATACGCAGTATTTT	-	TRBJ2-3	TRBD1	TRBV11-2
CASSPRTSGSNEQFF	TGTGCCAGCTCCCCTCGGACTAGCGGGAGCAATGAGCAGTTCTTC	few	TRBJ2-1	TRBD2	TRBV18
CASSLGLNNEQFF	TGTGCCAGCAGCTTAGGGCTGAACAATGAGCAGTTCTTC	few	TRBJ2-1	-	TRBV7-3